This TCR beta chain emerged from a study of identical twins. With template switching, a universal primer site was added, and the cDNA carried unique molecular identifiers. TCRdb reprocessed the 5' RACE reads with MiXCR, giving one entry per CDR3 protein. The repertoire has nearly 250,000 distinct CDR3 sequences, approximately 7% of them found once; the top ten carry under 4%. Many counts were recorded for this clonotype. Its antigen is currently unknown. Study results and limitations: Twins' excess sharing was less marked for out-of-frame beta sequences. Fewer insertions marked abundant cord blood beta clonotypes; young adult naive trended weakly, memory not at all.

The same data also went into a second study, on yellow fever vaccine responses in identical twins.

This sequence was found in a woman in her late teens or twenties in good health. The sequenced sample consisted of memory (CD45RO+) T cells sorted from blood.

CDR3 bases: TGCAGTGCTGGGCGGGCTACGAACACCGGGGAGCTGTTTTTT. Its protein is CSAGRATNTGELFF. The chain carries TRBV20-1 and TRBJ2-2; maybe TRBD2 (5 bases). V lost 5 bases to trimming and J lost 0 bases, with 10 bases between them. Germline loops: CDR1 DFQATT, CDR2 SNEGSKA (reference sequence). The CDR3 has 14 amino acids.